The 17 T cell receptor beta chains presented below share a single source sample, sequenced in a study of blood T cell repertoires in COVID-19. Profiled with immunoSEQ multiplex PCR; TCRdb holds only in-frame clones, not every one. The top ten hold roughly 16% of the sample, which has around 250,000 clones, just over 85% seen once. Source material: PBMCs or T cells enriched from blood (not recorded which). The receptors originated from a man between 18 and 29 years old who had recovered from COVID-19.

The V gene is TRBV20-1, the J gene TRBJ1-2; D call uncertain. In germline, CDR1 is DFQATT, CDR2 SNEGSKA (reference sequence). The CDR3 loop spans 14 amino acids. Trimming took 3 bases from V and 5 from J, leaving 16 bases between them. The CDR3 here is CSASRWEETYGYTF. Here the CDR3 DNA reads TGCAGTGCTAGTCGTTGGGAGGAGACTTATGGCTACACCTTC.

The chain is built from TRBV28 and TRBJ1-2; tentative D call: TRBD1 (6 bases). V was shortened by 7 bases and J by 3 bases, with 9 bases between the two germline ends. The CDR3 extends over 12 amino acids. Germline V lookup: CDR1 MDHEN, CDR2 SYDVKM. DNA of the CDR3: TGTGCCAGCAACAGGGTCGACTATGGCTACACCTTC. The encoded protein is CASNRVDYGYTF.

This clone has a single count. This CDR3 is CASSPLSGTGINEQFF. CDR3 coding DNA: TGCGCCAGCAGCCCCCTTTCAGGGACAGGGATCAATGAGCAGTTCTTC. The gene calls are TRBV5-1 and TRBJ2-1; 9 bases agree with TRBD1. V was clipped by 4 bases and J by 6 bases; unmatched bases: 11. CDR1 and CDR2 (germline): SGHRS, YFSETQ. CDR3 size: 16 residues.

The CDR3 DNA is TGTGCCAGCAGCCAACCAATTACAGGATCCGGAAACACCATATATTTT. It yields the protein CASSQPITGSGNTIYF. This chain links TRBV3-1 (or the pseudogene TRBV3-2) with TRBJ1-3; D possibly corresponds to TRBD1 (5 bases). The V gene lost 2 bases and the J gene lost 4 bases, with 15 bases spanning the gap. Germline CDR1 is LGHDT and CDR2 is YNNKEL (reference sequence). The CDR3 runs 16 residues.

The rearrangement joins TRBV3-1 (or the pseudogene TRBV3-2) to TRBJ2-5; TRBD1 matches at 10 bases. This CDR3 spans 14 amino acids. V dropped 4 bases and J dropped 3; count of bases not matched to a gene: 2. Germline V lookup: CDR1 LGHDT, CDR2 YNNKEL (reference sequence). The CDR3 region has the DNA TGTGCCAGCAGCCGGGGACAGGGGAAAGAGACCCAGTACTTC. Residues: CASSRGQGKETQYF.

The V and J genes are TRBV6-1 and TRBJ2-3, with 7 bases that match TRBD2. The CDR3 sequence is 16 residues long. The junction had 7 bases not matched to a gene; V was cut back by 2 bases and J by 2 bases. CDR1 is MNHNS, CDR2 SASEGT, per germline. The CDR3 spells CASSERRRGNTDTQYF. Here the CDR3 DNA reads TGTGCCAGCAGTGAAAGGAGGCGGGGGAACACAGATACGCAGTATTTT.

The rearrangement uses TRBV12-3 or TRBV12-4 and TRBJ2-7; D is perhaps TRBD1 (6 bases). Trimming cost V 3 bases and J 6 bases, with 9 bases left between them. This CDR3 contains 12 residues. The CDR3 region has the DNA TGTGCCAGCAGTTTCAGGGGAATCGAGCAGTACTTC. Translating it yields CASSFRGIEQYF.

The chain recombines TRBV19 with TRBJ1-4, with 10 bases fitting TRBD1. CDR3 length: 16 residues. Germline V gene sequence: CDR1 LNHDA, CDR2 SQIVND (reference sequence). J lost 7 bases, V lost 4 bases, and 9 bases had no gene match. The CDR3 reads CASSTPRQGAFEKLFF. DNA for the CDR3: TGTGCCAGTAGTACTCCCCGACAGGGGGCTTTTGAAAAACTGTTTTTT. The entire variable domain, with the rest obtained from reference TRBV19 and TRBJ1-4, is as follows: DGGITQSPKYLFRKEGQNVTLSCEQNLNHDAMYWYRQDPGQGLRLIYYSQIVNDFQKGDIAEGYSVSREKKESFPLTVTSAQKNPTAFYLCASSTPRQGAFEKLFFGSGTQLSVL.

This clone was detected once. J is TRBJ1-2 and V is TRBV27; TRBD1 matches 7 bases. Trimming took 0 bases from V and 8 from J; bases not matched to a gene: 9. Germline V gene lookup returns CDR1 MNHEY and CDR2 SMNVEV (reference sequence). This CDR3 is 15 amino acids long. This CDR3 reads CASSLSRTGAGGYTF. The DNA of the CDR3 is TGTGCCAGCAGTTTATCGAGGACAGGCGCAGGGGGCTACACCTTC.

V usage is TRBV19 and J usage is TRBJ1-1; unclear D gene. The V gene's germline CDR1 is LNHDA and CDR2 SQIVND (reference sequence). V was trimmed by 8 bases and J by 1 base, leaving 23 bases between them. The CDR3 loop spans 17 amino acids. In DNA form, the CDR3 reads TGTGCCAGTTTAGCGGGCCGGCCTGCGTACGGGAACACTGAAGCTTTCTTT. The encoded protein is CASLAGRPAYGNTEAFF.

The CDR3: CASSQDWAGAGAKNIQYF. In DNA, the CDR3 is TGTGCCAGCAGCCAAGACTGGGCAGGGGCCGGAGCCAAAAACATTCAGTACTTC. The chain recombines TRBV4-2 with TRBJ2-4; TRBD1 is a possible D gene (6 bases). This CDR3 has 18 amino acids. V was clipped by 0 bases and J by 0 bases, with 15 bases between them. Germline V lookup: CDR1 LGHNA, CDR2 YNFKEQ.

The chain combines TRBV15 with TRBJ2-1, with 15 positions matching TRBD2. J gave up 7 bases and V 0 bases, and 7 bases lay outside the gene matches. CDR1 and CDR2 (germline): LNHNV, YYDKDF (reference sequence). The CDR3 extends over 18 amino acids. The CDR3: CATSRDQWTSGGANEQFF. The CDR3 DNA reads TGTGCCACCAGCAGAGATCAGTGGACTAGCGGGGGGGCAAATGAGCAGTTCTTC.

The chain couples TRBV6-1 to TRBJ1-1; D is possibly TRBD1 (6 bases). Deletions cut 2 bases from V and 1 base from J, with 11 bases between. The CDR3 covers 15 residues. CDR1 is MNHNS and CDR2 is SASEGT in the germline V gene. The CDR3 loop reads CASSELTGGNTEAFF. The CDR3, as DNA: TGTGCCAGCAGTGAATTGACAGGTGGGAACACTGAAGCTTTCTTT.

This clone came up many times. The chain joins TRBV12-5 to TRBJ2-3; 9 bases map to TRBD1. This CDR3 is built from 19 residues. Germline V gives CDR1 LGHNT, CDR2 FRNRAP. V was pared by 2 bases and J by 0 bases, with 12 bases of the junction left unmatched. In DNA form, the CDR3 reads TGTGCTAGTGGTTTGCTGGCCGGGACAGGGTTAAGTAGCACAGATACGCAGTATTTT. It specifies CASGLLAGTGLSSTDTQYF.

The V gene is TRBV6-5, the J gene TRBJ2-7; a possible D gene is TRBD2 (7 bases). Germline CDR1 is MNHEY and CDR2 is SVGAGI. V was shortened by 5 bases and J by 0 bases, with 14 bases between the two germline ends. The CDR3 loop spans 15 amino acids. The CDR3 DNA sequence: TGTGCCAGCAGTCCCGGGGGGCCAATCTCCTACGAGCAGTACTTC. It specifies CASSPGGPISYEQYF.

The rearrangement links TRBV6-4 to TRBJ1-3; D not resolved. The CDR3 is made up of 17 amino acids. V dropped 0 bases and J dropped 1 base, with 13 bases sitting between them. Germline-derived CDR1 and CDR2 are MRHNA and SNTAGT. This CDR3 is CASSDSLRHPSGNTIYF. The DNA of the CDR3 is TGTGCCAGCAGTGACTCGTTAAGACATCCATCTGGAAACACCATATATTTT.

This clone was picked up many times. The genes are TRBV14 and TRBJ2-1; 7 positions agree with TRBD1. V gave up 4 bases and J gave up 2 bases; unmatched junction bases: 5. Germline CDR1 and CDR2: SGHDN and FVKESK. The CDR3 length is 15 residues. The CDR3 DNA is TGTGCCAGCAGCCCCCGACAGGGAGCCTACAATGAGCAGTTCTTC. The encoded protein is CASSPRQGAYNEQFF.